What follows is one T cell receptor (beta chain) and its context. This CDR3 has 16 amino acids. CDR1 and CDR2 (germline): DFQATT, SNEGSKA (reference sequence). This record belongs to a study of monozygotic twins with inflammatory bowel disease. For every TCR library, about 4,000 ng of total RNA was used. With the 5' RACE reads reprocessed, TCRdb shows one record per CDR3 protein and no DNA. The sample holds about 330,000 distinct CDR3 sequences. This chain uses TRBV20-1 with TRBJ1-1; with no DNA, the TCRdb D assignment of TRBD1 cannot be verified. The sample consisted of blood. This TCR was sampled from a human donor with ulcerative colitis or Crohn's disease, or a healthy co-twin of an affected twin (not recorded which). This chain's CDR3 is CSANRMRGWENTEAFF.